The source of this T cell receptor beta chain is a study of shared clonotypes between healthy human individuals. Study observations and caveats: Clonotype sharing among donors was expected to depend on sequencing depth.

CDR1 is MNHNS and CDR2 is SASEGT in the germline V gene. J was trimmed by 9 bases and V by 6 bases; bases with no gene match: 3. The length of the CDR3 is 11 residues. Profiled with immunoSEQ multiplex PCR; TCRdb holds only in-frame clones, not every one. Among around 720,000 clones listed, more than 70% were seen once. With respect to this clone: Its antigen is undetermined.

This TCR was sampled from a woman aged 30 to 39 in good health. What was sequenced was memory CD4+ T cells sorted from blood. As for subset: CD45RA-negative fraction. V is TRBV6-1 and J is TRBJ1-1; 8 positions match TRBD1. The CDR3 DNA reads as TGTGCCAGCAGGACAGGGGATCAAGCTTTCTTT. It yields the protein CASRTGDQAFF.